The 29 T cell receptor beta chains presented below share a single source sample, sequenced in a study of blood T cell repertoires in COVID-19. Profiling relied on immunoSEQ multiplex PCR, and the TCRdb table lists in-frame clones only, not all of them. The sample lists around 89,000 clones; 89% were seen once. Sequencing was done on a sample of peripheral blood. The receptors were sampled from a man between 45 and 60 years old with acute or convalescent COVID-19.

The CDR3 bases are TGTGCCAGCAGCCCCTGGGCAGGAAGCACTGAAGCTTTCTTT. It yields the protein CASSPWAGSTEAFF. The V call is TRBV7-9, the J call TRBJ1-1; D remains unclear. Germline assignment: CDR1 SEHNR and CDR2 FQNEAQ (reference sequence). This CDR3 has 14 residues. V was shortened by 5 bases and J by 4 bases, with 14 bases between the two germline ends.

The chain combines TRBV7-2 with TRBJ2-7, with a possible D match to TRBD2 (6 bases). Trimming cost V 0 bases and J 1 base, with 7 bases left between them. The length of the CDR3 is 14 residues. Germline assignment: CDR1 SGHTA and CDR2 FQGNSA. For the CDR3, the DNA is TGTGCCAGCAGCTTAGCTAGCGGTTCCTACGAGCAGTACTTC. Amino acids: CASSLASGSYEQYF.

The sample holds a few counts of this clone. The V gene is TRBV6-5, the J gene TRBJ1-2; 7 bases are shared with TRBD1. Germline V gives CDR1 MNHEY, CDR2 SVGAGI. The V gene end was trimmed by 6 bases and the J gene end by 12 bases; junction bases not matched to a gene: 13. This CDR3 comprises 13 residues. Here the CDR3 reads CASSTDRATFDTF. The DNA of the CDR3 is TGTGCCAGCAGCACCGACAGGGCTACTTTTGACACCTTC.

This clone was seen a handful of times. The chain couples TRBV2 to TRBJ1-5, with 9 bases matching TRBD1. The length of the CDR3 is 14 residues. J lost 3 bases, V lost 6 bases, and 3 bases had no gene match. Germline CDR1 and CDR2: SNHLY and FYNNEI. CDR3 nucleotide sequence: TGTGCCAGCAGCGGGGACAGGGACAATCAGCCCCAGCATTTT. Translating it yields CASSGDRDNQPQHF.

The gene calls are TRBV5-1 and TRBJ1-5; the D is unclear. V lost 0 bases, J lost 5 bases, and 9 bases lay in between. CDR3 size: 14 residues. Germline values: CDR1 SGHRS, CDR2 YFSETQ. The CDR3 coding sequence is TGCGCCAGCAGCTTGGTGCGAGAAGATCAGCCCCAGCATTTT. It encodes CASSLVREDQPQHF. Variable domain in full (rest from reference TRBV5-1 and TRBJ1-5): KAGVTQTPRYLIKTRGQQVTLSCSPISGHRSVSWYQQTPGQGLQFLFEYFSETQRNKGNFPGRFSGRQFSNSRSEMNVSTLELGDSALYLCASSLVREDQPQHFGDGTRLSIL.

The J gene is TRBJ2-1, the V gene TRBV9; the match to TRBD2 covers 8 bases. The CDR3 spans 12 residues. The germline V gene has CDR1 SGDLS and CDR2 YYNGEE. V trimming: 0 bases; J trimming: 14 bases; junction bases outside the gene matches: 4. The CDR3 DNA reads as TGTGCCAGCAGCGTAGACGGGGGGGCCGAGTTCTTC. It is translated as CASSVDGGAEFF.

The chain carries TRBV4-2 and TRBJ2-1; a weak D match, TRBD1 (6 bases). The V end lost 0 bases, the J end lost 4 bases, and 10 bases lay between the germline ends. The CDR3 has 15 amino acids. Germline-derived CDR1 and CDR2 are LGHNA and YNFKEQ. The CDR3 coding sequence is TGTGCCAGCAGCCAAGAGGGGGACACGTACAATGAGCAGTTCTTC. It encodes CASSQEGDTYNEQFF.

The rearrangement uses TRBV5-1 and TRBJ2-3, with 7 bases aligning to TRBD2. CDR3 length equals 16 residues. V dropped 3 bases and J dropped 5; count of bases not matched to a gene: 12. Germline CDR1 SGHRS, CDR2 YFSETQ. CDR3 sequence (DNA): TGCGCCAGCAGCTCGGGGATTCGGGGGGATGTAGATACGCAGTATTTT. The encoded protein is CASSSGIRGDVDTQYF.

The count of this clone is one. The V gene is TRBV5-1, the J gene TRBJ2-5; no definite D call. V was clipped by 3 bases and J by 0 bases, with 6 bases between them. Germline V gene sequence: CDR1 SGHRS, CDR2 YFSETQ. The CDR3 is 13 amino acids. The CDR3 loop is CASSSRDQETQYF. The CDR3 DNA is TGCGCCAGCAGCTCCCGGGACCAAGAGACCCAGTACTTC.

The chain is built from TRBV4-1 and TRBJ1-3; 8 nucleotides agree with TRBD1. CDR1 is MGHRA and CDR2 is YSYEKL in the germline V gene. Trimming took 8 bases from V and 1 from J; bases not matched to a gene: 10. This CDR3 is 16 amino acids long. In nucleotides, the CDR3 is TGCGCCAGCTCCTTGACAGGGGTATCATCTGGAAACACCATATATTTT. It specifies CASSLTGVSSGNTIYF.

V usage is TRBV3-1 (or the pseudogene TRBV3-2) and J usage is TRBJ2-4, with D possibly matching TRBD1 (5 bases). This CDR3 is 17 amino acids long. Germline V gene sequence: CDR1 LGHDT, CDR2 YNNKEL (reference sequence). Trimming removed 0 bases at V and 2 bases at J, with 14 bases between. The CDR3 DNA sequence: TGTGCCAGCAGCCAAGACAGGGTTGGAGTACCCAAAAACATTCAGTACTTC. Translation: CASSQDRVGVPKNIQYF.

The V and J genes are TRBV27 and TRBJ1-6; D is undetermined. The germline V gene has CDR1 MNHEY and CDR2 SMNVEV (reference sequence). This CDR3 contains 15 residues. V lost 4 bases and J 9 bases, leaving 16 bases between the germline ends. CDR3 coding DNA: TGTGCCAGCAGTTCGACTACCCGGAGTTTTTCACCCCTCCACTTT. Its protein is CASSSTTRSFSPLHF.

V and J are TRBV30 and TRBJ2-7; 7 bases map to TRBD2. Germline CDR1 reads GTSNPN; CDR2 reads SVGIG (reference sequence). This CDR3 is built from 13 residues. Germline trimming cut 4 bases from V and 2 bases from J; bases unmatched to any gene: 5. The CDR3 DNA reads as TGTGCCTGGAACAGCGGGGCCGCCTACGAGCAGTACTTC. Its translation: CAWNSGAAYEQYF.

The chain couples TRBV6-5 to TRBJ2-7, with a tentative D call TRBD1 (5 bases). Germline assignment: CDR1 MNHEY and CDR2 SVGAGI. CDR3 size: 13 residues. V was trimmed by 6 bases and J by 3 bases, leaving 12 bases between them. CDR3: CASRNRPNYEQYV. The CDR3 nucleotides read TGTGCCAGCAGAAACAGGCCTAACTACGAGCAGTACGTC.

Concerning this clone: The junction does not match germline at one end; this may be a read error. V gene TRBV7-9 combines with J gene TRBJ2-3, with D maybe TRBD1 (6 bases). There are 12 residues in the CDR3. Germline CDR1 reads SEHNR; CDR2 reads FQNEAQ (reference sequence). CDR3: CSGQGNTDTQYF. The CDR3, as DNA: TGCTCCGGTCAGGGGAACACAGATACGCAGTATTTT.

The chain joins TRBV28 to TRBJ2-3; tentative D call: TRBD2 (6 bases). V dropped 2 bases and J dropped 2 bases, with 11 bases sitting between them. There are 15 residues in the CDR3. The V gene's germline CDR1 is MDHEN and CDR2 SYDVKM. CDR3 protein: CASSLRGDLTDTQYF. CDR3 sequence (DNA): TGTGCCAGCAGTTTACGCGGGGACCTCACAGATACGCAGTATTTT.

The rearrangement joins TRBV19 to TRBJ1-1; possibly TRBD1 for D (5 bases). CDR1 is LNHDA, CDR2 SQIVND, per germline (reference sequence). This CDR3 region has 15 residues. Trimming took off 10 bases at V and 5 bases at J, with 23 bases between the two ends. Here the CDR3 DNA reads TGTGCCACCTCGATTAATTGGGGCTCAGGTACTGAAGCTTTCTTT. The encoded protein is CATSINWGSGTEAFF.

J is TRBJ2-1 and V is TRBV7-2; 8 nucleotides match TRBD2. This CDR3 is built from 14 residues. The germline V gene has CDR1 SGHTA and CDR2 FQGNSA. V lost 6 bases to trimming and J lost 7 bases; unmatched junction nucleotides: 8. This chain's CDR3 is CASSSTGGPNEQFF. In DNA form, the CDR3 reads TGTGCCAGCAGTTCTACGGGGGGGCCTAATGAGCAGTTCTTC.

The rearrangement uses TRBV6-8 and TRBJ2-3; 8 nucleotides align to TRBD2. The CDR3 is made up of 16 amino acids. Trimming at V came to 4 bases and at J to 4 bases, leaving 10 bases not matched to a gene. Germline V gene data show CDR1 as MNHGY and CDR2 as SAAAGT. The CDR3 spells CASSSHGGGSSDTQYF. The CDR3 coding sequence is TGTGCCAGCAGTTCCCACGGCGGGGGGTCATCAGATACGCAGTATTTT.

This clone was seen more than once but under ten times. V gene TRBV6-1 combines with J gene TRBJ1-5; D unclear. V shed 3 bases and J shed 4 bases, with 10 bases lying between them. The CDR3 runs 14 residues. Per the germline V gene, CDR1 is MNHNS and CDR2 is SASEGT. This CDR3 reads CASSEGPWNQPQHF. The CDR3 nucleotides read TGTGCCAGCAGTGAGGGCCCTTGGAATCAGCCCCAGCATTTT.

The chain recombines TRBV30 with TRBJ2-3; 8 bases agree with TRBD1. Trimming at V came to 3 bases and at J to 5 bases, leaving 7 bases not matched to a gene. CDR3 length: 14 residues. Germline CDR1 reads GTSNPN; CDR2 reads SVGIG (reference sequence). The CDR3 DNA reads TGTGCCTGGAGCTTTGGACAGGGACTAGATACGCAGTATTTT. Amino acids: CAWSFGQGLDTQYF.

This chain uses TRBV2 with TRBJ2-3, with 11 positions matching TRBD2. V shed 5 bases and J 7 bases; nucleotides not matched to a gene: 11. Germline CDR1 reads SNHLY; CDR2 reads FYNNEI. The CDR3 is made up of 16 amino acids. This chain's CDR3 is CASSSRLAGGGNTQYF. DNA of the CDR3: TGTGCCAGCAGTTCTCGTCTAGCGGGGGGCGGGAATACGCAGTATTTT.

The J gene is TRBJ1-1, the V gene TRBV13; the D gene is possibly TRBD1 (6 bases). CDR1 and CDR2 (germline): PRHDT, FYEKMQ (reference sequence). The V end was cut by 2 bases, the J end by 4 bases, with 11 bases between. The CDR3 totals 14 residues. The CDR3: CASSLYRDGTEAFF. The DNA for the CDR3 is TGTGCCAGCAGCTTATACAGGGACGGCACTGAAGCTTTCTTT.

This rearrangement joins TRBV7-9 to TRBJ1-6; D possibly corresponds to TRBD1 (6 bases). The CDR3 runs 15 residues. Germline V gene sequence: CDR1 SEHNR, CDR2 FQNEAQ (reference sequence). The V and J ends lost 2 bases and 7 bases respectively, with 12 bases between them. CDR3 protein: CASSLTGQDNSPLHF. The CDR3 bases are TGTGCCAGCAGCTTAACGGGACAAGACAATTCACCCCTCCACTTT.

This rearrangement joins TRBV28 to TRBJ1-2; a weak D match, TRBD1 (5 bases). The V gene's germline CDR1 is MDHEN and CDR2 SYDVKM. V lost 5 bases, J lost 8 bases, and 15 bases lay in between. The CDR3 length is 13 residues. The CDR3 DNA sequence: TGTGCCAGCAGTATCAGGGATCCGAAGGGCTACACCTTC. It encodes CASSIRDPKGYTF.

The chain employs TRBV27 and TRBJ1-5, with D unclear. V was trimmed by 4 bases and J by 4 bases, leaving 14 bases between them. This CDR3 is 15 amino acids long. Germline values: CDR1 MNHEY, CDR2 SMNVEV (reference sequence). CDR3 sequence reads: CASSYYTGSNQPQHF. CDR3 bases: TGTGCCAGCAGTTACTACACCGGGTCTAATCAGCCCCAGCATTTT.

The gene calls are TRBV9 and TRBJ1-6, with 8 bases lining up with TRBD1. V was pared by 3 bases and J by 0 bases, with 5 bases of the junction left unmatched. This CDR3 has 17 amino acids. Per germline, CDR1 SGDLS and CDR2 YYNGEE. Written as DNA, the CDR3 is TGTGCCAGCAGCGCAGGGGGCCCGAGCTCCTATAATTCACCCCTCCACTTT. This encodes CASSAGGPSSYNSPLHF.

This clone came up once. The chain has TRBV5-4 and TRBJ2-3, with D perhaps TRBD2 (7 bases). There are 14 residues in the CDR3. Germline values: CDR1 SGHNT, CDR2 YYREEE (reference sequence). V was pared by 4 bases and J by 5 bases, with 14 bases between. This CDR3 reads CASSTGGSRDTQYF. The CDR3 DNA reads as TGTGCCAGCAGCACGGGGGGCAGTAGAGATACGCAGTATTTT.

The chain is built from TRBV10-3 and TRBJ2-1, with 11 positions matching TRBD2. The CDR3 has 18 residues. After removal of 0 bases from V and 2 bases from J, the junction contained 6 bases not matched to a gene. CDR1 and CDR2 (germline): ENHRY, SYGVKD. The CDR3 DNA is TGTGCCATCAGTGAGTCCAGGTCTAGCGGGGGGCCCTACAATGAGCAGTTCTTC. It encodes CAISESRSSGGPYNEQFF.